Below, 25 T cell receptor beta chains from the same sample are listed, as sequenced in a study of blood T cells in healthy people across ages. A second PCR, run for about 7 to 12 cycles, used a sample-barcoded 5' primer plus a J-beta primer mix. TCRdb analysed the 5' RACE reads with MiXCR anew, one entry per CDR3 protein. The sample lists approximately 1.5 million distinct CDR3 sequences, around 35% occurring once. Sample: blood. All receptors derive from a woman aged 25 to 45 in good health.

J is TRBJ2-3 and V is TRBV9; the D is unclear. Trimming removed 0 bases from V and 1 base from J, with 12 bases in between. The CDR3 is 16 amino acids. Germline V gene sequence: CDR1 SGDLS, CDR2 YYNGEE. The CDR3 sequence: CASSVGGFGGTDTQYF. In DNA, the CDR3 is TGTGCCAGCAGCGTAGGAGGTTTTGGTGGCACAGATACGCAGTATTTT.

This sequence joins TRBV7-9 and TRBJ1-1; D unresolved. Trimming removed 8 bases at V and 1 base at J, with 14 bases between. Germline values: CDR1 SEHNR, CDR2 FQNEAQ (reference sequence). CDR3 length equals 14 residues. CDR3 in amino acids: CASGKQDSNTEAFF. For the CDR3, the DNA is TGTGCCAGCGGCAAGCAGGATTCGAACACTGAAGCTTTCTTT.

CDR3 sequence: CSARVQGLAGVDEQFF. CDR3 coding DNA: TGCAGTGCTAGAGTACAAGGGCTAGCGGGAGTAGATGAGCAGTTCTTC. This chain links TRBV20-1 with TRBJ2-1; TRBD2 matches at 10 bases. This CDR3 spans 16 amino acids. Germline V gene lookup returns CDR1 DFQATT and CDR2 SNEGSKA (reference sequence). Germline trimming cut 1 base from V and 8 bases from J; bases unmatched to any gene: 11.

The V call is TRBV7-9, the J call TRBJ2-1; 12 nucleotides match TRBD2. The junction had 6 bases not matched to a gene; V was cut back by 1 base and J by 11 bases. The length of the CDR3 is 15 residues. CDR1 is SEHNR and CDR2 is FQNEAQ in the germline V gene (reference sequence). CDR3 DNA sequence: TGTGCCAGCAGCTTAGGGGCTAGCGGGAGGGATCAGCAGTTCTTC. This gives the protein CASSLGASGRDQQFF.

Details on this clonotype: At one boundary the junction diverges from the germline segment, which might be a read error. The CDR3, as DNA: TGTGCCGGCTCACCACCTTCGAGCGACCGGCAGTATTTT. It yields the protein CAGSPPSSDRQYF. The chain carries TRBV18 and TRBJ2-3; D unresolved. This CDR3 is 13 amino acids long. CDR1 and CDR2 (germline): KGHSH, LQKENI.

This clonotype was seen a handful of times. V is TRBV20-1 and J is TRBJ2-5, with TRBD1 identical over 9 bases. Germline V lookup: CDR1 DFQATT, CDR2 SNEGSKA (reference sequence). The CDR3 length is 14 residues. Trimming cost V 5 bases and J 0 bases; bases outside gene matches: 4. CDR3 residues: CSAQGDRDQETQYF. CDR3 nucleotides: TGCAGTGCTCAGGGGGACAGGGACCAAGAGACCCAGTACTTC.

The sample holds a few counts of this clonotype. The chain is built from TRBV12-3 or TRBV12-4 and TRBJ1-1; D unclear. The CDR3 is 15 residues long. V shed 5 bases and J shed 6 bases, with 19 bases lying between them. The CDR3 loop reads CASSPPVLGWAEAFF. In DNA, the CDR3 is TGTGCCAGCAGTCCTCCGGTTCTGGGGTGGGCTGAAGCTTTCTTT.

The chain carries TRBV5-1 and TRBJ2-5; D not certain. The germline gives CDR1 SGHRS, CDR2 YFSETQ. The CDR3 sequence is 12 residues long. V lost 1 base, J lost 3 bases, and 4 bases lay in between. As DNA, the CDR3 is TGCGCCAGCAGCTTGAATGAAGAGACCCAGTACTTC. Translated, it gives CASSLNEETQYF. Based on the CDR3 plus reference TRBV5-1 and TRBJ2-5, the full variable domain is KAGVTQTPRYLIKTRGQQVTLSCSPISGHRSVSWYQQTPGQGLQFLFEYFSETQRNKGNFPGRFSGRQFSNSRSEMNVSTLELGDSALYLCASSLNEETQYFGPGTRLLVL.

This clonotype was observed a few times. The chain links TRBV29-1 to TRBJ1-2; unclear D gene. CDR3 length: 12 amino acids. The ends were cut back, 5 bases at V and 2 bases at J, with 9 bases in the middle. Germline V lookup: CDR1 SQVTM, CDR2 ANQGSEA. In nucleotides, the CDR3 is TGCAGCGTTCGGGTGGGGAACTATGGCTACACCTTC. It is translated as CSVRVGNYGYTF.

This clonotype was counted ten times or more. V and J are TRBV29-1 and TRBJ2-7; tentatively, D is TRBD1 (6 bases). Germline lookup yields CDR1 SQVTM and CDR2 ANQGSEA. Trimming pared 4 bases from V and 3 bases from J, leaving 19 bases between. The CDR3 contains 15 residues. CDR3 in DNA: TGCAGCGTTGTCGGGTACGGGGCCAGGGGCTACGAGCAGTACTTC. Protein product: CSVVGYGARGYEQYF.

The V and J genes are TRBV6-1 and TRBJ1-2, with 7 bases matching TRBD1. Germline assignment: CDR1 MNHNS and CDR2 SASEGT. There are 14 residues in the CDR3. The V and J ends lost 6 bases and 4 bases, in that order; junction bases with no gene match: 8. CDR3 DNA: TGTGCCAGCAGGGAACAGGGGTCTCGCTATGGCTACACCTTC. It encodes CASREQGSRYGYTF.

The CDR3: CASSQFPLDGAETQYF. DNA of the CDR3: TGCGCCAGCAGCCAATTCCCGTTAGATGGCGCAGAGACCCAGTACTTC. The chain couples TRBV4-1 to TRBJ2-5; no clear D. The CDR3 length is 16 residues. CDR1 MGHRA and CDR2 YSYEKL come from the germline V gene. The V end was cut by 2 bases, the J end by 4 bases, with 17 bases between.

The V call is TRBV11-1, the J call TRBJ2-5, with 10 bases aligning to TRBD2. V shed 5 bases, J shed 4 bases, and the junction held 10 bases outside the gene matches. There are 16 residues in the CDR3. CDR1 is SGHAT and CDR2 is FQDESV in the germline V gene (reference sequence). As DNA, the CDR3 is TGTGCCAGCAGCGTCTCTAGCGGGGGAGGTCGAGAGACCCAGTACTTC. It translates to CASSVSSGGGRETQYF.

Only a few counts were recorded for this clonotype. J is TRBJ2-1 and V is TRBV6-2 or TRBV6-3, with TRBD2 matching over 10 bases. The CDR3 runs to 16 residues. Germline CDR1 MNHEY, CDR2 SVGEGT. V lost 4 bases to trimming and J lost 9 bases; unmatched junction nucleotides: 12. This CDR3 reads CASSLVDFLAGAEQFF. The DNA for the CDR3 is TGTGCCAGCAGTTTAGTCGACTTTCTAGCGGGAGCTGAGCAGTTCTTC.

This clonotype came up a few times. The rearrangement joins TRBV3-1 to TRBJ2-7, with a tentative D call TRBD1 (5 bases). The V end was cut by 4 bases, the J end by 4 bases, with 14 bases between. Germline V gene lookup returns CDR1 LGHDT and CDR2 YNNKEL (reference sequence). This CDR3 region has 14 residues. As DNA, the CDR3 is TGTGCCAGCAGCCCGACAGTAACCTCGTACGAGCAGTACTTC. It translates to CASSPTVTSYEQYF.

Written as DNA, the CDR3 is TGTGCCAGCAGCAGACAAAGAGCCGAGCAGTACTTC. Encoded protein: CASSRQRAEQYF. This chain links TRBV28 with TRBJ2-7; D not resolved. The V end lost 6 bases, the J end lost 6 bases, and 12 bases lay between the germline ends. The V gene's germline CDR1 is MDHEN and CDR2 SYDVKM. This CDR3 is built from 12 residues.

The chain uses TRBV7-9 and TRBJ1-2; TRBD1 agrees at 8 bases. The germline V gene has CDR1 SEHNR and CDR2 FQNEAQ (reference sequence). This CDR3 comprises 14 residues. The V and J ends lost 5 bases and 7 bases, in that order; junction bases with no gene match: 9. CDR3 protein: CASSNTDRASGYTF. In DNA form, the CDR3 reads TGTGCCAGCAGCAATACGGACAGGGCCTCTGGCTACACCTTC.

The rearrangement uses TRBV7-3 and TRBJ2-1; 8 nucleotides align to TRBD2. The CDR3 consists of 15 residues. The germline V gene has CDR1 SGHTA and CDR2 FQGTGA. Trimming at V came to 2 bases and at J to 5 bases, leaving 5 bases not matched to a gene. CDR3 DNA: TGTGCCAGCAGCTTAGAAGGGACTAGAGACAATGAGCAGTTCTTC. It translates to CASSLEGTRDNEQFF.

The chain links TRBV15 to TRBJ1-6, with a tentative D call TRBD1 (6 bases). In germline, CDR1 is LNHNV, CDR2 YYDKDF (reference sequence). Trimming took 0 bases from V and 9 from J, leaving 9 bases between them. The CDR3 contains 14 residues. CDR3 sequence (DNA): TGTGCCACCAGCAGAGACAGGGGAGGTTCACCCCTCCACTTT. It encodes CATSRDRGGSPLHF.

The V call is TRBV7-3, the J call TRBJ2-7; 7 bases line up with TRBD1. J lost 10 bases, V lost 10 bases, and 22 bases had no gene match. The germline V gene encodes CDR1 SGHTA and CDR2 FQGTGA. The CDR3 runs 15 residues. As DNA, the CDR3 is TGTGCCACCGACCTAGGGGACAGCGATCAAGAGGCCCAGTACTTC. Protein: CATDLGDSDQEAQYF.

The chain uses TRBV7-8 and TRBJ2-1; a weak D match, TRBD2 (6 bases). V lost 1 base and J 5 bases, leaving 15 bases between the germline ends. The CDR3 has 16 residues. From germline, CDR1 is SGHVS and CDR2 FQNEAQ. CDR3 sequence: CASSLEVLRGNNEQFF. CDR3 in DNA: TGTGCCAGCAGCTTAGAGGTCCTGCGGGGAAACAATGAGCAGTTCTTC.

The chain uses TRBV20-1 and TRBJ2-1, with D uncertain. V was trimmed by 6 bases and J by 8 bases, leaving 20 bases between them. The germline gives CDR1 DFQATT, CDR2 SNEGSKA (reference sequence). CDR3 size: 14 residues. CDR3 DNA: TGCAGTGCCCCCAGGTCTTTAGGAAGGGATGAGCAGTTCTTC. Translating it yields CSAPRSLGRDEQFF.

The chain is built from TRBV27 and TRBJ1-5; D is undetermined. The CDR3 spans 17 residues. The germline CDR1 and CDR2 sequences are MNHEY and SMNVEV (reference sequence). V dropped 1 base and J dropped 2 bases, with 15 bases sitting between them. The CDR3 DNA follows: TGTGCCAGCAGTTTATTAGGTGGGAGGGATGGCAATCAGCCCCAGCATTTT. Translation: CASSLLGGRDGNQPQHF.

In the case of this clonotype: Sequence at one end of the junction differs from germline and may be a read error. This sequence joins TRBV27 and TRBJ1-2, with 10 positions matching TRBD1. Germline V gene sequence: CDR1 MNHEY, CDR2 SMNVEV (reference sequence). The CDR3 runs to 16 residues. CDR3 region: CTSSNLTLTGGRGYTF. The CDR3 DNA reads TGTACCAGCAGTAACTTAACGTTGACAGGGGGCCGGGGCTACACCTTC.

The CDR3 loop is CASSLEAGPHYGYTF. The CDR3 bases are TGTGCCAGCAGCTTAGAGGCAGGGCCGCACTATGGCTACACCTTC. The rearrangement uses TRBV11-2 and TRBJ1-2, with TRBD1 as a possible D gene (5 bases). The CDR3 is 15 amino acids. From germline, CDR1 is SGHAT and CDR2 FQNNGV. Trimming shortened V by 0 bases and J by 3 bases, and 11 bases separated the two germline ends.